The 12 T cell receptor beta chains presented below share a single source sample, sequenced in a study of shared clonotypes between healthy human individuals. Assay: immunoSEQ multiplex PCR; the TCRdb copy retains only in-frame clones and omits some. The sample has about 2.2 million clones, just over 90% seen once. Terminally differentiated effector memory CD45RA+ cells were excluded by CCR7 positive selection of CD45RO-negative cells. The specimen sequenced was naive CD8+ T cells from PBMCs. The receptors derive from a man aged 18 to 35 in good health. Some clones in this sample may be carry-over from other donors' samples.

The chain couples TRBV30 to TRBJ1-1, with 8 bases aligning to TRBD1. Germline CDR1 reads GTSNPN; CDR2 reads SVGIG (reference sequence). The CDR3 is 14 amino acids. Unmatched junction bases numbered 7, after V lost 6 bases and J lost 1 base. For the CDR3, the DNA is TGTGCCTGTACAGGGGGTATTAAGAACACTGAAGCTTTCTTT. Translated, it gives CACTGGIKNTEAFF. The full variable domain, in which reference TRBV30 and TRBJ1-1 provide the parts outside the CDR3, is SQTIHQWPATLVQPVGSPLSLECTVEGTSNPNLYWYRQAAGRGLQLLFYSVGIGQISSEVPQNLSASRPQDRQFILSSKKLLLSDSGFYLCACTGGIKNTEAFFGQGTRLTVV.

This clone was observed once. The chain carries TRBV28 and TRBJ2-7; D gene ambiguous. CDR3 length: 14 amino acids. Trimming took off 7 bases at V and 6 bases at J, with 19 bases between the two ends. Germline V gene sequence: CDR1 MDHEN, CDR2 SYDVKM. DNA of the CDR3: TGTGCCAGCACCCTGACTCGTTCTCCCGGCGAGCAGTACTTC. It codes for CASTLTRSPGEQYF.

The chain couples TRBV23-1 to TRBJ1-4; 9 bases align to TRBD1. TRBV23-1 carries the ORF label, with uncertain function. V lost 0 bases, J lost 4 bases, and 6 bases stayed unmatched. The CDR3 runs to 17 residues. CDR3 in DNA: TGCGCCAGCAGTCAATCGACAGGGGGACGACATAATGAAAAACTGTTTTTT. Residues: CASSQSTGGRHNEKLFF.

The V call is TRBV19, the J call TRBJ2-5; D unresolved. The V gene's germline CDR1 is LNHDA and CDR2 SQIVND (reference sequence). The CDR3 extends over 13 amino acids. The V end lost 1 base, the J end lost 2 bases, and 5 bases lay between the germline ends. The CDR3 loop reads CASSIGIQETQYF. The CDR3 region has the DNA TGTGCCAGTAGTATAGGCATACAAGAGACCCAGTACTTC.

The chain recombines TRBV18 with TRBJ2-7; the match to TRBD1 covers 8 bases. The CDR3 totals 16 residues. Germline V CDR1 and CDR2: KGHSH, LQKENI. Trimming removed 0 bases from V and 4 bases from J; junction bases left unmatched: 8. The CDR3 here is CASSPPGQVPSYEQYF. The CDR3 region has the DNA TGTGCCAGCTCACCACCGGGACAGGTCCCTTCGTACGAGCAGTACTTC.

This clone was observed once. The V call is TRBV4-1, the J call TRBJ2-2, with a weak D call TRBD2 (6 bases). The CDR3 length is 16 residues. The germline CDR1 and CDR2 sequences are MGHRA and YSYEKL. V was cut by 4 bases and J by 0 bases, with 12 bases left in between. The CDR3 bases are TGCGCCAGCAGCCTTACCGGGACTCCGAACACCGGGGAGCTGTTTTTT. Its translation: CASSLTGTPNTGELFF.

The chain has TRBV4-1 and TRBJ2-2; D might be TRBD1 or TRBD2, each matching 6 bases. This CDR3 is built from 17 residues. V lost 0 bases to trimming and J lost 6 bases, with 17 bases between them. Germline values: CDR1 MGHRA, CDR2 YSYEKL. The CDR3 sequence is CASSQDGYRGLAGELFF. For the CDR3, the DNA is TGCGCCAGCAGCCAAGACGGTTACCGGGGGCTCGCCGGGGAGCTGTTTTTT.

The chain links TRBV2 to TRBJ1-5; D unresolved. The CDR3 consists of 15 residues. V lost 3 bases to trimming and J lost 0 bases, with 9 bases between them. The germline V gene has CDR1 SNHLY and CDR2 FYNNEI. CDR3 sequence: CASSESGNSNQPQHF. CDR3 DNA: TGTGCCAGCAGTGAGTCAGGAAATAGCAATCAGCCCCAGCATTTT.

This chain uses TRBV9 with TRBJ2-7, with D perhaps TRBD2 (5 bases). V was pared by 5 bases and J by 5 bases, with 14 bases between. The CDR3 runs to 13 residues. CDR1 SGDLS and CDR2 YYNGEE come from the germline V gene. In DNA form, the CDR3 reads TGTGCCAGCAGTGAGGGCCCTGGGAACGAGCAGTACTTC. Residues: CASSEGPGNEQYF.

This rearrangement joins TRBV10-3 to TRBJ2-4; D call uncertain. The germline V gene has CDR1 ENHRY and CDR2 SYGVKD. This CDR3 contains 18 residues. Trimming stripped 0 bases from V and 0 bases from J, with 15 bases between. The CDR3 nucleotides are TGTGCCATCAGTGAGTCGTCGACAAACACCTTAGCCAAAAACATTCAGTACTTC. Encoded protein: CAISESSTNTLAKNIQYF.

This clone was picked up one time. CDR3 DNA sequence: TGTGCCAGCAGTTCGTTCAACACTGAAGCTTTCTTT. Translated, it gives CASSSFNTEAFF. The chain employs TRBV6-6 and TRBJ1-1; D gene uncertain. Trimming removed 4 bases from V and 2 bases from J, with 5 bases in between. CDR3 length: 12 amino acids. From germline, CDR1 is MNHNY and CDR2 SVGAGI (reference sequence).

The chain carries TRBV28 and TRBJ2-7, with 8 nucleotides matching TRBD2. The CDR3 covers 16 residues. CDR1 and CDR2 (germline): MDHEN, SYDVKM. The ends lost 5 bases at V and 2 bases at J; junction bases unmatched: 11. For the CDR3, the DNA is TGTGCCAGCAGTCCATCCTATAGCGGGACCCCCTACGAGCAGTACTTC. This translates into CASSPSYSGTPYEQYF.